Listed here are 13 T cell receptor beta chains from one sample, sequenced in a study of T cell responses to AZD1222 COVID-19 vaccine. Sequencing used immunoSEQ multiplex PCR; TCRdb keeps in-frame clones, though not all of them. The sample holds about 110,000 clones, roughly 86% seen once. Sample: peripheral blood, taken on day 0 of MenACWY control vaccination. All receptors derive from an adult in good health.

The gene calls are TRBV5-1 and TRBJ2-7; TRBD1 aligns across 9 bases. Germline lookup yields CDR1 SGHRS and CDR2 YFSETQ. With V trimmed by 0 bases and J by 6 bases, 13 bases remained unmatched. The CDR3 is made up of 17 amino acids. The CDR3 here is CASSLVPPGQGFSEQYF. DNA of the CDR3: TGCGCCAGCAGCTTGGTTCCCCCGGGACAGGGCTTTTCCGAGCAGTACTTC.

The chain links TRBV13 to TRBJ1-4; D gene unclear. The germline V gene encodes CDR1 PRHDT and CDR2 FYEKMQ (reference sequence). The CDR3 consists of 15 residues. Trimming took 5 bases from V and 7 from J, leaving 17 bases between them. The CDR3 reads CASSLYDMGVEKLFF. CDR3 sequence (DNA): TGTGCCAGCAGCCTATATGACATGGGAGTTGAAAAACTGTTTTTT.

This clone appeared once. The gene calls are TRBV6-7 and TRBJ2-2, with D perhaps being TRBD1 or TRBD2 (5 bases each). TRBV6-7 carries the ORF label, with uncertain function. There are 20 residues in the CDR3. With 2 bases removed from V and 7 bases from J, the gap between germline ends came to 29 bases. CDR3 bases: TGTGCCAGCAGTTACCCAATAGAGGGGCTGGGGCTAGAGGGTTTCGGGGAGCTGTTTTTT. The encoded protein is CASSYPIEGLGLEGFGELFF.

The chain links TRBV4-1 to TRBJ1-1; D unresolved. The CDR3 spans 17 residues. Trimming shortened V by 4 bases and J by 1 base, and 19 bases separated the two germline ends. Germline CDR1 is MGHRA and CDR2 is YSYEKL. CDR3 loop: CASSLPGRVRGNTEAFF. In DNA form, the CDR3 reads TGCGCCAGCAGCCTCCCCGGGCGGGTCCGGGGGAACACTGAAGCTTTCTTT.

In nucleotides, the CDR3 is TGTGCCAGCAGTGAAAGTGTGGGCGAGCAGTACTTC. It translates to CASSESVGEQYF. The chain employs TRBV6-1 and TRBJ2-7; D unresolved. Germline V lookup: CDR1 MNHNS, CDR2 SASEGT. This CDR3 has 12 amino acids. Between the trimmed V and J ends, which lost 2 bases and 6 bases, there was a span of 8 bases.

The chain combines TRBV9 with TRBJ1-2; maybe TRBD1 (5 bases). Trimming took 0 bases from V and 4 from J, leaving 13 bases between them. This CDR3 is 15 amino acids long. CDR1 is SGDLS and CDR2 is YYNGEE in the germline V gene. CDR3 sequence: CASSVVGAPGYGYTF. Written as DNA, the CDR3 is TGTGCCAGCAGCGTAGTTGGGGCGCCGGGCTATGGCTACACCTTC.

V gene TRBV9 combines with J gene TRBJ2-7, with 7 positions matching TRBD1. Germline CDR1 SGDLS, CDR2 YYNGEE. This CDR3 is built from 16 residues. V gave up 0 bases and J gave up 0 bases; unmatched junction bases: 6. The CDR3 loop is CASSVDGRGNSYEQYF. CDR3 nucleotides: TGTGCCAGCAGCGTAGACGGCAGGGGGAACTCCTACGAGCAGTACTTC. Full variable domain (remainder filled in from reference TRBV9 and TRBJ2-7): DSGVTQTPKHLITATGQRVTLRCSPRSGDLSVYWYQQSLDQGLQFLIQYYNGEERAKGNILERFSAQQFPDLHSELNLSSLELGDSALYFCASSVDGRGNSYEQYFGPGTRLTVT.

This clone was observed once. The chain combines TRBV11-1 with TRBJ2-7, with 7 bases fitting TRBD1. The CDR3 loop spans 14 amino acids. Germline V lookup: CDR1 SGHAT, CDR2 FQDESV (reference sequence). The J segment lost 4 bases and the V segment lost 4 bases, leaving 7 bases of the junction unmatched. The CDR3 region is CASSSLTGVYEQYF. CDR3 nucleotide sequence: TGTGCCAGCAGCTCTCTTACAGGGGTTTACGAGCAGTACTTC.

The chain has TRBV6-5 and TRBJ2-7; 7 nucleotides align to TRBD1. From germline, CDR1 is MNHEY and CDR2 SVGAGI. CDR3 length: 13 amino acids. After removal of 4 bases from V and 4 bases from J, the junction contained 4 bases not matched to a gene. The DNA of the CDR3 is TGTGCCAGCAGTTCCGGCAGGGGGTACGAGCAGTACTTC. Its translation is CASSSGRGYEQYF.

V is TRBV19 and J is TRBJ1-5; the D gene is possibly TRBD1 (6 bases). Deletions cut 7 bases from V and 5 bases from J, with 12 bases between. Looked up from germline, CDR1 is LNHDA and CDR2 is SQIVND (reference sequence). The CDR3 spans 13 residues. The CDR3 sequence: CASTKDSYQPQHF. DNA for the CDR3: TGTGCCAGTACCAAGGACAGCTATCAGCCCCAGCATTTT.

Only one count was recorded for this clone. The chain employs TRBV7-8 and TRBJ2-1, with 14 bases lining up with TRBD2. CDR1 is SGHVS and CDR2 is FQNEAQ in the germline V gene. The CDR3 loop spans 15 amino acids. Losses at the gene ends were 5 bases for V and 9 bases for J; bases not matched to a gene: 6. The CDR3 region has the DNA TGTGCCAGCAGCGTGACTAGCGGGAGGGCTGGTGAGCAGTTCTTC. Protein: CASSVTSGRAGEQFF. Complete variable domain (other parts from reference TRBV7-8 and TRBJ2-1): GAGVSQSPRYKVAKRGQDVALRCDPISGHVSLFWYQQALGQGPEFLTYFQNEAQLDKSGLPSDRFFAERPEGSVSTLKIQRTQQEDSAVYLCASSVTSGRAGEQFFGPGTRLTVL.

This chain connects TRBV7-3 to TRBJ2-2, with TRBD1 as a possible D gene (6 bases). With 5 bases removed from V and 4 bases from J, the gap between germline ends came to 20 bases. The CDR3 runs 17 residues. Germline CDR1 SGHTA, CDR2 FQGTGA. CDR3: CASSPEYRDTSTGELFF. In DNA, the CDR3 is TGTGCCAGCAGCCCCGAGTACAGGGACACTAGCACCGGGGAGCTGTTTTTT.

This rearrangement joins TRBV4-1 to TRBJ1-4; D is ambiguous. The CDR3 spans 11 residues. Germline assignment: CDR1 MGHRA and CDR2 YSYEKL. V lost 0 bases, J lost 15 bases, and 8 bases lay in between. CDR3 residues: CASSQDERVFF. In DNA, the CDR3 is TGCGCCAGCAGCCAAGACGAAAGGGTGTTTTTT.